A selection of T cell receptor beta chains follows, all from one sample in a study of blood T cell repertoires in COVID-19. Sequencing used immunoSEQ multiplex PCR; TCRdb keeps in-frame clones, though not all of them. The sample contains some 130,000 clones, about nine tenths of which appear only once. The source material was peripheral blood. The receptors originated from a man in his sixties with COVID-19, enrolled during active disease. The CDR3 runs from the conserved cysteine through the conserved F or W. The D gene is left open where the match is weak. Expanded clones are given a class, and other clones once, few, many or no size at all.

cdr3_nt: TGTGCCAGCAGCTTGGCCGTACTTAACAATGAGCAGTTCTTC
cdr3_aa: CASSLAVLNNEQFF
j_call: TRBJ2-1
clone_size: few
v_call: TRBV5-5
d_call: -

cdr3_nt: TGTGCCAGCAGTGCCTCATACGGGAGCTCCTACAATGAGCAGTTCTTC
cdr3_aa: CASSASYGSSYNEQFF
j_call: TRBJ2-1
clone_size: -
v_call: TRBV6-4
d_call: -

cdr3_nt: TGTGCCAGCAGCTTAACAGTACCTAATGAAAAACTGTTTTTT
cdr3_aa: CASSLTVPNEKLFF
j_call: TRBJ1-4
clone_size: few
v_call: TRBV11-3
d_call: -

cdr3_nt: TGTGCCAGTAAATCAGGGAGCGGGAGGTTGGGAGATACGCAGTATTTT
cdr3_aa: CASKSGSGRLGDTQYF
j_call: TRBJ2-3
clone_size: -
v_call: TRBV19
d_call: TRBD2

cdr3_nt: TGCGCCAGCAGCTTGCGGGTCAACCCGGCCAGCTCCTACGAGCAGTACTTC
cdr3_aa: CASSLRVNPASSYEQYF
j_call: TRBJ2-7
clone_size: -
v_call: TRBV5-1
d_call: -

cdr3_nt: TGTGCCTGGACTAAACTAGCGGGATCCTCTGGGGCCAACGTCCTGACTTTC
cdr3_aa: CAWTKLAGSSGANVLTF
j_call: TRBJ2-6
clone_size: -
v_call: TRBV30
d_call: TRBD2

cdr3_nt: TGTGCCAGTACGACTAGCGGGAGCTCCTACGAGCAGTACTTC
cdr3_aa: CASTTSGSSYEQYF
j_call: TRBJ2-7
clone_size: -
v_call: TRBV19
d_call: TRBD2

cdr3_nt: TGTGCCAGCAGCTTGCGGACACTGAGCTCCTACGAGCAGTACTTC
cdr3_aa: CASSLRTLSSYEQYF
j_call: TRBJ2-7
clone_size: -
v_call: TRBV5-5
d_call: -

cdr3_nt: TGTGCCAGCACACAGGGACAGGGTGAAGGCTACACCTTC
cdr3_aa: CASTQGQGEGYTF
j_call: TRBJ1-2
clone_size: -
v_call: TRBV2
d_call: TRBD1

cdr3_nt: TGTGCCAGCAGTTTACCGGGAAGGGTTGGTGAAAAACTGTTTTTT
cdr3_aa: CASSLPGRVGEKLFF
j_call: TRBJ1-4
clone_size: -
v_call: TRBV2
d_call: -

cdr3_nt: TGTGCCAGCTCTCAATCAGGGGGCGAAGCTTTCTTT
cdr3_aa: CASSQSGGEAFF
j_call: TRBJ1-1
clone_size: -
v_call: TRBV18
d_call: TRBD1

cdr3_nt: TGCGCCAGCAGCCAAGATCACGGGGGGGGACAGCCCCAGCATTTT
cdr3_aa: CASSQDHGGGQPQHF
j_call: TRBJ1-5
clone_size: -
v_call: TRBV4-3
d_call: -

cdr3_nt: TGTGCCAGCAGTCCCCTCGGAGGGTGGGACACCGGGGAGCTGTTTTTT
cdr3_aa: CASSPLGGWDTGELFF
j_call: TRBJ2-2
clone_size: -
v_call: TRBV27
d_call: -

cdr3_nt: TGTGCCAGCAGCTTGACGGACTATGGCTACACCTTC
cdr3_aa: CASSLTDYGYTF
j_call: TRBJ1-2
clone_size: few
v_call: TRBV5-6
d_call: -

cdr3_nt: TGTGCCAGCAGCCTGGGGGGAGGACAGGGGGATCTCGCTTTCTTT
cdr3_aa: CASSLGGGQGDLAFF
j_call: TRBJ1-1
clone_size: -
v_call: TRBV5-4
d_call: TRBD1

cdr3_nt: TGCGCCAGCAGCCAAGGACAGGGGGCTCGCACTGAAGCTTTCTTT
cdr3_aa: CASSQGQGARTEAFF
j_call: TRBJ1-1
clone_size: -
v_call: TRBV4-1
d_call: TRBD1

cdr3_nt: TGTGCCAGTAGTATCGTCGGGACAGGGGGGTTCAATGAAAAACTGTTTTTT
cdr3_aa: CASSIVGTGGFNEKLFF
j_call: TRBJ1-4
clone_size: -
v_call: TRBV19
d_call: TRBD1

cdr3_nt: TGCGCCAGCAGCTTGGGACTAGCAACCACAGATACGCAGTATTTT
cdr3_aa: CASSLGLATTDTQYF
j_call: TRBJ2-3
clone_size: -
v_call: TRBV5-1
d_call: TRBD2

cdr3_nt: TGTGCCAGCAGCTTGAAACAGGGGAACGAGCAGTACTTC
cdr3_aa: CASSLKQGNEQYF
j_call: TRBJ2-7
clone_size: -
v_call: TRBV7-2
d_call: TRBD1

cdr3_nt: TGTGCCAGTAGTATAGAAACTAGCGTGAACACCGGGGAGCTGTTTTTT
cdr3_aa: CASSIETSVNTGELFF
j_call: TRBJ2-2
clone_size: -
v_call: TRBV19
d_call: TRBD2

cdr3_nt: TGTGCCAGCAAACTAGATGGGTACACCGGGGAGCTGTTTTTT
cdr3_aa: CASKLDGYTGELFF
j_call: TRBJ2-2
clone_size: -
v_call: TRBV7-2
d_call: -

cdr3_nt: TGTGCCAGCACCCAAGGGGGGGGGAAACGCGAGCAGTACTTC
cdr3_aa: CASTQGGGKREQYF
j_call: TRBJ2-7
clone_size: -
v_call: TRBV6-5
d_call: -

cdr3_nt: TGTGCCAGTCCTCAGGGGGCCTGCAATGAGCAGTTCTTC
cdr3_aa: CASPQGACNEQFF
j_call: TRBJ2-1
clone_size: -
v_call: TRBV19
d_call: TRBD1

cdr3_nt: TGTGCCTGCCCCCGAGTTCAGGTCGATGGCTACACCTTC
cdr3_aa: CACPRVQVDGYTF
j_call: TRBJ1-2
clone_size: -
v_call: TRBV30
d_call: -

cdr3_nt: TGTGCCAGCAGCTTGGTACTCCCCGAGCAGTACTTC
cdr3_aa: CASSLVLPEQYF
j_call: TRBJ2-7
clone_size: -
v_call: TRBV5-5
d_call: -

cdr3_nt: TGTGCCAGCAGTTACTCGGGGAGGGGCTCCTACGAGCAGTACTTC
cdr3_aa: CASSYSGRGSYEQYF
j_call: TRBJ2-7
clone_size: -
v_call: TRBV6-6
d_call: TRBD2

cdr3_nt: TGCACCAGCAGCCAAGGTCAATCCCTACCCTCTAGGCGGGAATACGAGCAGTACTTC
cdr3_aa: CTSSQGQSLPSRREYEQYF
j_call: TRBJ2-7
clone_size: once
v_call: TRBV1
d_call: -

cdr3_nt: TGTGCCAGCAGTGAAGAAGCCGGAAACACCATATATTTT
cdr3_aa: CASSEEAGNTIYF
j_call: TRBJ1-3
clone_size: -
v_call: TRBV6-1
d_call: -

cdr3_nt: TGTGCCATCAGCGGGACTAGCGGTTACAATGAGCAGTTCTTC
cdr3_aa: CAISGTSGYNEQFF
j_call: TRBJ2-1
clone_size: few
v_call: TRBV10-3
d_call: TRBD2

cdr3_nt: TGTGCCAGCACTTCTCGGCGCGGGGCTTTTACGGAGCAGTACTTC
cdr3_aa: CASTSRRGAFTEQYF
j_call: TRBJ2-7
clone_size: -
v_call: TRBV28
d_call: -

cdr3_nt: TGTGCCAGCAGCCGGACTAGCGGCCCCTATTCCTCCTACAATGAGCAGTTCTTC
cdr3_aa: CASSRTSGPYSSYNEQFF
j_call: TRBJ2-1
clone_size: -
v_call: TRBV6-2/TRBV6-3
d_call: TRBD2

cdr3_nt: TGTGCCAGCAGCCGAGGTTCCGGGACAGACCCAAACATTCAGTACTTC
cdr3_aa: CASSRGSGTDPNIQYF
j_call: TRBJ2-4
clone_size: -
v_call: TRBV7-9
d_call: TRBD1

cdr3_nt: TGTGCCTGGAGAGATACAGGGGGCAATGAGCAGTTCTTC
cdr3_aa: CAWRDTGGNEQFF
j_call: TRBJ2-1
clone_size: -
v_call: TRBV30
d_call: TRBD1

cdr3_nt: TGTGCCAGCAGCTGGACAGGGGTAAAAAACGAGCAGTACTTC
cdr3_aa: CASSWTGVKNEQYF
j_call: TRBJ2-7
clone_size: -
v_call: TRBV11-3
d_call: TRBD1

cdr3_nt: TGTGCCAGCAGTTTATTCCTACAGGGGGCCGGGGAGACCCAGTACTTC
cdr3_aa: CASSLFLQGAGETQYF
j_call: TRBJ2-5
clone_size: -
v_call: TRBV28
d_call: TRBD1

cdr3_nt: TGTGCCAGTCAGCGGGAAAGAAGCACAGATACGCAGTATTTT
cdr3_aa: CASQRERSTDTQYF
j_call: TRBJ2-3
clone_size: -
v_call: TRBV2
d_call: TRBD2

cdr3_nt: TGTGCCAGCAGTTTAATTTTGGGCAGGGAAGGAAACACCATATATTTT
cdr3_aa: CASSLILGREGNTIYF
j_call: TRBJ1-3
clone_size: -
v_call: TRBV28
d_call: -

cdr3_nt: TGTGCCAGCAGTTTATCGATCCAGGGGGTGCGGGAGCAGTACTTC
cdr3_aa: CASSLSIQGVREQYF
j_call: TRBJ2-7
clone_size: few
v_call: TRBV27
d_call: TRBD1

cdr3_nt: TGTGCCAGCACCCCGCGGGGAGACTCCTACGAGCAGTACTTC
cdr3_aa: CASTPRGDSYEQYF
j_call: TRBJ2-7
clone_size: -
v_call: TRBV7-9
d_call: -

cdr3_nt: TGTGCCAGCAGTTCGTACCTCAGACAGGGGAGCACCGGGGAGCTGTTTTTT
cdr3_aa: CASSSYLRQGSTGELFF
j_call: TRBJ2-2
clone_size: few
v_call: TRBV28
d_call: TRBD1

cdr3_nt: TGTGCCAGCAGTTTGATCAGCGGGACTAGCGGGATCTACGAGCAGTACTTC
cdr3_aa: CASSLISGTSGIYEQYF
j_call: TRBJ2-7
clone_size: once
v_call: TRBV6-2/TRBV6-3
d_call: TRBD2

cdr3_nt: TGCAGCGTCGTGGGACTAGCGGGAGGGCCCACCTACAATGAGCAGTTCTTC
cdr3_aa: CSVVGLAGGPTYNEQFF
j_call: TRBJ2-1
clone_size: -
v_call: TRBV29-1
d_call: TRBD2

cdr3_nt: TGTGCCATCAGGGGAGCGAACACTGAAGCTTTCTTT
cdr3_aa: CAIRGANTEAFF
j_call: TRBJ1-1
clone_size: -
v_call: TRBV10-3
d_call: -

cdr3_nt: TGTGCCAGCAGCCCCGAGGACAGTAAGACTCAGCCCCAGCATTTT
cdr3_aa: CASSPEDSKTQPQHF
j_call: TRBJ1-5
clone_size: few
v_call: TRBV4-2
d_call: -

cdr3_nt: TGTGCCAGCAGTTACTCGAGTCGGGGAGGCACTGAAGCTTTCTTT
cdr3_aa: CASSYSSRGGTEAFF
j_call: TRBJ1-1
clone_size: -
v_call: TRBV6-5
d_call: -

cdr3_nt: TGCGCCAGCAGCAAGGGACAGGGGGTGGACACCATATATTTT
cdr3_aa: CASSKGQGVDTIYF
j_call: TRBJ1-3
clone_size: -
v_call: TRBV5-1
d_call: TRBD1

cdr3_nt: TGTGCCAGCAGCCCGCGCGGGGGCCCGGGGACCGGGGAGCTGTTTTTT
cdr3_aa: CASSPRGGPGTGELFF
j_call: TRBJ2-2
clone_size: -
v_call: TRBV9
d_call: -

cdr3_nt: TGTGCCAGCAGCTTACTAGCGGGAGGTACTAAGGGGCAGTTCTTC
cdr3_aa: CASSLLAGGTKGQFF
j_call: TRBJ2-1
clone_size: few
v_call: TRBV7-9
d_call: TRBD2

cdr3_nt: TGTGCCTGGAGTTCCAGGGGAGATGCTTTCTTT
cdr3_aa: CAWSSRGDAFF
j_call: TRBJ1-1
clone_size: -
v_call: TRBV30
d_call: -

cdr3_nt: TGTGCCAGCAGCCCGACTAGCGGGGTATACAATGAGCAGTTCTTC
cdr3_aa: CASSPTSGVYNEQFF
j_call: TRBJ2-1
clone_size: -
v_call: TRBV11-2
d_call: TRBD2

cdr3_nt: TGTGCCAGCAGCCCTAATCTAGGCGGGGAAGAAAAACTGTTTTTT
cdr3_aa: CASSPNLGGEEKLFF
j_call: TRBJ1-4
clone_size: -
v_call: TRBV2
d_call: -

cdr3_nt: TGTGCCAGCAGCCCTTTGGTGGGAGGGAACACCGGGGAGCTGTTTTTT
cdr3_aa: CASSPLVGGNTGELFF
j_call: TRBJ2-2
clone_size: -
v_call: TRBV3-1/TRBV3-2
d_call: -

cdr3_nt: TGTGCCAGCAGTTGGGCTAGGGCCCAGGAGGGCGGTGAGCAGTTCTTC
cdr3_aa: CASSWARAQEGGEQFF
j_call: TRBJ2-1
clone_size: -
v_call: TRBV6-2/TRBV6-3
d_call: -